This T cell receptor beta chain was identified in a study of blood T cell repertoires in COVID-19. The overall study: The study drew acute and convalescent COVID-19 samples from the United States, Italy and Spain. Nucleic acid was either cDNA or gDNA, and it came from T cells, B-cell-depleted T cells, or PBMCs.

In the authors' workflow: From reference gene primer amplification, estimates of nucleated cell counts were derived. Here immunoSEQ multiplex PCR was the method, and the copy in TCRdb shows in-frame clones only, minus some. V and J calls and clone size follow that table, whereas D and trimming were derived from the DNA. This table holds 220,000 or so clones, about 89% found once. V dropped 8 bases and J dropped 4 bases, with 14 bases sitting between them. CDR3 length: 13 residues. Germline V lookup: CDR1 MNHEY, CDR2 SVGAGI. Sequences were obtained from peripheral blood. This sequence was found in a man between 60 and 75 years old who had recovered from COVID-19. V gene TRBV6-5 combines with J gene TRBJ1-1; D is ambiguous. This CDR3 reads CASGWGGGTEAFF. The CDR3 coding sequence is TGTGCCAGCGGTTGGGGAGGCGGCACTGAAGCTTTCTTT.